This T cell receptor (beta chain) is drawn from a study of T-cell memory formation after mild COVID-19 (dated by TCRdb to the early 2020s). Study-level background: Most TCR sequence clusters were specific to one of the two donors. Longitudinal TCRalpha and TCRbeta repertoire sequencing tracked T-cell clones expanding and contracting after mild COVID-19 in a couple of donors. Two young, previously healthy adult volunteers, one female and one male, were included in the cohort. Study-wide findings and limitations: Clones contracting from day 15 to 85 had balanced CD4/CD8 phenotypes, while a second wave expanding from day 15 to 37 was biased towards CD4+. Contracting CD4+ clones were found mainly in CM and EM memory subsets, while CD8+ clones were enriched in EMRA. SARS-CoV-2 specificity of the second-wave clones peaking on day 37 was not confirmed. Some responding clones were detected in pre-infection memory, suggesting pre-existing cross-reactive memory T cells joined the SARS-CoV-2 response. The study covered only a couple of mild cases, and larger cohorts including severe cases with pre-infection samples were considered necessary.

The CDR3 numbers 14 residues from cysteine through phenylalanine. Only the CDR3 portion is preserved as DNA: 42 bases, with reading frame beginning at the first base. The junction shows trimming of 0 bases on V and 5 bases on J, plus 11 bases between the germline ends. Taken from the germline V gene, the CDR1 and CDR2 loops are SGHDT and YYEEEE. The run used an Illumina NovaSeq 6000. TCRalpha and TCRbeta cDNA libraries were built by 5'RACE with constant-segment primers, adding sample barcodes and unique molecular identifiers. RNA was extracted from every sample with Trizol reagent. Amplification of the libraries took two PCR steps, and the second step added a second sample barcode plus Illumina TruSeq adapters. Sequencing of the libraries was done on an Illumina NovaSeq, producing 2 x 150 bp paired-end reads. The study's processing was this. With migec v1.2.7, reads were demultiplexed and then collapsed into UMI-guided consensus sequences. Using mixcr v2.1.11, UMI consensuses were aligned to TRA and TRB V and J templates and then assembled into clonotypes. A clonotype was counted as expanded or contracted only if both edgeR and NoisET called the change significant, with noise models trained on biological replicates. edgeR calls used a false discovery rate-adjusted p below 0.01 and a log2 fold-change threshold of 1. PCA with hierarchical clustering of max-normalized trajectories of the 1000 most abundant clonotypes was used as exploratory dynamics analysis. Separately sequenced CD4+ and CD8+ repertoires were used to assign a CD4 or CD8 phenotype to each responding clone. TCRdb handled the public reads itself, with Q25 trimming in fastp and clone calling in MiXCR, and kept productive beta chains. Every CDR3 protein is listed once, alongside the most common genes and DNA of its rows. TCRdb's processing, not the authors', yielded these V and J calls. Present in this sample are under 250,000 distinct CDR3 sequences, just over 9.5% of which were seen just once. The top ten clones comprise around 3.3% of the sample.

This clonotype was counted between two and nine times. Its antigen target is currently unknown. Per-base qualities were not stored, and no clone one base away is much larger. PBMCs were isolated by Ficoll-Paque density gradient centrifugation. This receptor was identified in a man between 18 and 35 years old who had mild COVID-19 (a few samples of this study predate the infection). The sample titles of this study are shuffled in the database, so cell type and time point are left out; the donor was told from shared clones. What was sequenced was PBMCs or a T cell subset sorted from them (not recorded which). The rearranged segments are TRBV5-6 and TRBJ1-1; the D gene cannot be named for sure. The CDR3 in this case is CASSLALSGTEAFF. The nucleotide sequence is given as TGTGCCAGCAGCTTGGCGTTGTCGGGAACTGAAGCTTTCTTT.